The TCR beta chain under discussion was sequenced for a study of T cells in Graves' hyperthyroidism and ophthalmopathy. This clonotype was picked up many times. Amplified TCR beta CDR3 regions came from RNA transcripts. Researchers ran a first-round RT-PCR on the TCR CDR3 using the HTBI primer set. TCRdb passed the multiplex PCR reads through MiXCR, listing each CDR3 protein once. The sample records about 690,000 distinct CDR3 sequences, 15% to 20% being singletons. Germline V gene lookup returns CDR1 KGHDR and CDR2 SFDVKD. This CDR3 contains 13 residues. The germline V and J ends were trimmed by 3 bases and 2 bases, with 7 bases remaining between them.

Sequencing was performed on blood. The gene calls are TRBV24-1 and TRBJ2-7; D not certain. The sequence was collected from a man aged 50 to 59 with Graves' hyperthyroidism. The CDR3 reads CATSDPGTYEQYF. Here the CDR3 DNA reads TGTGCCACCAGTGATCCAGGAACCTACGAGCAGTACTTC.